This T cell receptor (beta chain) was sequenced in a study of blood T cell repertoires in COVID-19. For the study at large: Acute and convalescent COVID-19 samples came from the United States, Italy and Spain. Sources were T cells, B-cell-depleted T cells, or PBMCs; the material itself was cDNA or gDNA.

CDR3 size: 13 residues. Germline lookup yields CDR1 SNHLY and CDR2 FYNNEI. V was pared by 6 bases and J by 8 bases, with 16 bases between. Only in-frame clones appear in the TCRdb table, and some are missing; sequencing was by immunoSEQ multiplex PCR. Of approximately 360,000 clones in the sample, over 80% are singletons; the top ten hold approximately 4.7%. All enrollees were roughly 18 to 95 years old and from under 25 US areas. This rearrangement joins TRBV2 to TRBJ1-2; a possible D gene is TRBD1 (5 bases). This receptor was identified in a woman aged 45 to 65 who had recovered from COVID-19. The sequenced sample was PBMCs or T cells enriched from blood (not recorded which). This chain's CDR3 is CASSPTTEMGYTF. For the CDR3, the DNA is TGTGCCAGCAGCCCTACGACAGAGATGGGCTACACCTTC.